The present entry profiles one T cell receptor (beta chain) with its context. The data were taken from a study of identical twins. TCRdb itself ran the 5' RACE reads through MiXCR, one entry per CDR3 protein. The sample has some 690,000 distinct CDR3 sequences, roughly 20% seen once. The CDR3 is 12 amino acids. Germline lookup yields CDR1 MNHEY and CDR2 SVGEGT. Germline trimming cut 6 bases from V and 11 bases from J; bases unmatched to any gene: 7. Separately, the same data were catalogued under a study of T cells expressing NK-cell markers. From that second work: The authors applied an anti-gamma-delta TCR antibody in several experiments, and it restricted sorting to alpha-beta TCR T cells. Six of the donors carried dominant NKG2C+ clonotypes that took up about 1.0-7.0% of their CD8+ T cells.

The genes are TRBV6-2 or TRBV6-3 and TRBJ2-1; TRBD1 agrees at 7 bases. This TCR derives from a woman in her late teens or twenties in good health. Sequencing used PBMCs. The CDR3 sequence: CASRYRGPKQFF. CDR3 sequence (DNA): TGTGCCAGCAGATACAGGGGCCCAAAGCAGTTCTTC.